This T cell receptor (beta chain) was identified in a study of T cell clones after liver transplantation. This CDR3 comprises 14 residues. CDR1 is SNHLY, CDR2 FYNNEI, per germline. Deletions cut 8 bases from V and 4 bases from J, with 18 bases between. Repertoires were generated with immunoSEQ multiplex PCR, while TCRdb's copy carries only in-frame clones and drops some. The repertoire holds about 120,000 clones, with over 75% as singletons. This clone has ten or more counts. The input for sequencing was CD4+ T cells from blood, taken 12 months after liver transplant. The clonotype comes from a human patient who received a liver transplant. Some T cells may be the graft donor's. The chain combines TRBV2 with TRBJ2-7, with D maybe TRBD2 (7 bases). CDR3 sequence: CASVSGGLKYEQYF. CDR3 in DNA: TGTGCCAGCGTATCGGGGGGCCTAAAGTACGAGCAGTACTTC.